The rows below give T cell receptor beta chains drawn from one sample of a study of T cells in localized non-small cell lung cancer. Profiled with immunoSEQ multiplex PCR; TCRdb holds only in-frame clones, not every one. The sample lists around 1,800 clones, 42% occurring once. The sequencing used lung tumor tissue, collected before any cancer treatment. The receptors were sampled from a male donor older than 55 with stage II lung adenocarcinoma. The CDR3 runs from the conserved cysteine through the conserved F or W. A D gene is named only where the DNA matches it firmly. A row's size may be missing; if present it is once, few, many or a size class.

v_call	clone_size	d_call	j_call	cdr3_aa	cdr3_nt
TRBV7-1	few	-	TRBJ2-2	CASSSQITGELFF	TGTGCCAGCAGCTCCCAAATCACCGGGGAGCTGTTTTTT
TRBV9	-	-	TRBJ2-3	CASSAQSDTQYF	TGTGCCAGCAGCGCTCAGTCAGATACGCAGTATTTT
TRBV14	-	-	TRBJ1-2	CASSRHGGASGYTF	TGTGCCAGCAGCCGACACGGGGGGGCGAGTGGCTACACCTTC
TRBV15	once	-	TRBJ1-1	CATSRERQATEAFF	TGTGCCACCAGCAGAGAGAGACAGGCTACTGAAGCTTTCTTT
TRBV18	-	-	TRBJ2-7	CASSTGAAEQYF	TGTGCCAGCTCAACTGGGGCCGCGGAGCAGTACTTC
TRBV11-3	-	TRBD2	TRBJ2-7	CASSSLAGGSAYEQYF	TGTGCCAGCAGCTCTCTAGCGGGAGGGTCTGCCTACGAGCAGTACTTC
TRBV6-8	-	-	TRBJ1-3	CAIRTTGNGNTIYF	TGTGCCATCAGGACCACAGGGAATGGAAACACCATATATTTT
TRBV11-3	-	TRBD1	TRBJ1-1	CASREGQGPAEAFF	TGTGCCAGCAGGGAAGGACAGGGACCAGCTGAGGCTTTCTTT
TRBV12-5	-	TRBD1	TRBJ1-4	CASGLDRGNEKLFF	TGTGCTAGTGGTTTGGACAGGGGCAATGAAAAACTGTTTTTT
TRBV9	few	TRBD1	TRBJ1-5	CASNYRGNQPQHF	TGTGCCAGCAACTACAGGGGGAATCAGCCCCAGCATTTT
TRBV6-7	few	-	TRBJ1-1	CASSDSPWAGNTEAFF	TGTGCCAGCAGTGACTCCCCCTGGGCCGGGAACACTGAAGCTTTCTTT
TRBV30	-	-	TRBJ1-1	CAWMDLRRGGTEAFF	TGTGCCTGGATGGATCTAAGGAGGGGAGGCACTGAAGCTTTCTTT
TRBV11-3	-	TRBD2	TRBJ2-1	CASSPLGSGRANEQFF	TGTGCCAGCAGCCCCCTCGGAAGCGGGAGGGCCAATGAGCAGTTCTTC
TRBV28	-	TRBD1	TRBJ2-3	CASSWIVGTVASTDTQYF	TGTGCCAGCAGTTGGATTGTTGGGACAGTTGCTAGCACAGATACGCAGTATTTT
TRBV9	few	TRBD1	TRBJ2-3	CASSKPGTGHYKADTQYF	TGTGCCAGCAGCAAGCCCGGGACAGGGCATTATAAAGCAGATACGCAGTATTTT
TRBV29-1	-	-	TRBJ1-2	CSVRSAYPSGYTF	TGCAGCGTCCGTTCCGCATACCCCTCCGGCTACACCTTC
TRBV14	-	-	TRBJ1-2	CASSQMLPGRVHF	TGTGCCAGCAGCCAGATGTTACCGGGCCGGGTTCACTTC
TRBV29-1	few	-	TRBJ2-5	CSVLTGSQETQYF	TGCAGCGTTCTTACCGGGTCCCAAGAGACCCAGTACTTC
TRBV9	medium-sized	-	TRBJ2-5	CASKYSSLQTQYF	TGTGCCAGCAAGTATTCCAGTCTCCAGACCCAGTACTTC
TRBV6-8	-	-	TRBJ1-2	CASSYNRVGYTF	TGTGCCAGCAGTTACAACAGGGTGGGCTACACCTTC
TRBV6-8	large	-	TRBJ2-7	CASSDPQGKGYEQYF	TGTGCCAGCAGTGATCCCCAGGGAAAAGGATACGAGCAGTACTTC
TRBV11-3	-	-	TRBJ1-1	CASSISRVNTEAFF	TGTGCCAGCAGCATCAGCCGGGTGAACACTGAAGCTTTCTTT
TRBV30	few	TRBD2	TRBJ2-1	CAWSASSGKAPQFF	TGTGCCTGGAGTGCCTCTAGCGGGAAGGCCCCACAGTTCTTC
TRBV11-3	-	-	TRBJ2-6	CASSLWPGDSGANVLTF	TGTGCCAGCAGCTTGTGGCCAGGAGACTCTGGGGCCAACGTCCTGACTTTC
TRBV19	-	TRBD2	TRBJ2-1	CASSILSGTSNEQFF	TGTGCCAGTAGTATCTTGTCCGGGACTAGTAATGAGCAGTTCTTC
TRBV11-3	few	TRBD1	TRBJ1-4	CASQLGDRVGNEKLFF	TGTGCCAGCCAACTTGGGGACAGGGTCGGAAATGAAAAACTGTTTTTT
TRBV18	-	-	TRBJ1-3	CASSPPMISGNTIYF	TGTGCCAGCTCACCACCGATGATCTCTGGAAACACCATATATTTT
TRBV6-8	few	-	TRBJ1-2	CASTPTRGRGWEANYGYTF	TGTGCCAGCACCCCTACGAGGGGCAGGGGTTGGGAAGCTAACTATGGCTACACCTTC
TRBV4-1	-	-	TRBJ2-1	CASSQDGFYNEQFF	TGCGCCAGCAGCCAAGACGGGTTTTACAATGAGCAGTTCTTC
TRBV28	once	-	TRBJ2-5	CASSSPLIQGGRETQYF	TGTGCCAGCAGTTCCCCGCTTATACAGGGAGGGCGAGAGACCCAGTACTTC
TRBV25-1	-	TRBD1	TRBJ2-1	CASSPYRQGYNEQFF	TGTGCCAGCAGCCCCTATCGACAGGGTTACAATGAGCAGTTCTTC
TRBV29-1	few	-	TRBJ1-1	CSVRRGDTEAFF	TGCAGCGTTCGAAGGGGAGACACTGAAGCTTTCTTT
TRBV4-1	few	-	TRBJ2-1	CASSQDGRSSYNEQFF	TGCGCCAGCAGCCAAGACGGACGGAGCTCCTACAATGAGCAGTTCTTC
TRBV18	-	TRBD1	TRBJ1-1	CASSPRTGVRTEAFF	TGTGCCAGCTCACCACGGACAGGGGTACGGACTGAAGCTTTCTTT
TRBV6-8	-	TRBD1	TRBJ2-6	CASSGTGVSGANVLTF	TGTGCCAGCAGCGGGACAGGAGTCTCTGGGGCCAACGTCCTGACTTTC
TRBV28	-	TRBD2	TRBJ2-1	CASTRTSGRVNEQFF	TGTGCCAGCACACGGACTAGCGGGAGGGTAAATGAGCAGTTCTTC
TRBV18	once	TRBD2	TRBJ2-3	CASSPYSGRGTDTQYF	TGTGCCAGCTCACCATATAGCGGGAGGGGAACAGATACGCAGTATTTT
TRBV10-2	-	-	TRBJ2-3	CASSEGGRSNTQYF	TGCGCCAGCAGTGAGGGTGGGCGATCGAATACGCAGTATTTT
TRBV29-1	-	-	TRBJ2-7	CSVVTSSYEQYF	TGCAGCGTTGTAACTAGCTCCTACGAGCAGTACTTC
TRBV19	-	-	TRBJ2-3	CASSPGGGVISTDTQYF	TGTGCCAGTAGTCCCGGCGGAGGGGTAATTTCCACAGATACGCAGTATTTT
TRBV18	-	-	TRBJ2-1	CASSPETRVEQFF	TGTGCCAGCTCACCCGAAACTAGGGTCGAGCAGTTCTTC
TRBV18	-	-	TRBJ2-1	CASSPPAYNEQFF	TGTGCCAGCTCACCCCCGGCCTACAATGAGCAGTTCTTC
TRBV30	-	-	TRBJ2-1	CAWSVPNGEQFF	TGTGCCTGGAGTGTACCGAACGGGGAGCAGTTCTTC
TRBV30	-	-	TRBJ1-5	CAWSGQPGQPQHF	TGTGCCTGGTCTGGACAGCCCGGGCAGCCCCAGCATTTT
TRBV19	-	-	TRBJ1-3	CASTMFGNTIYF	TGTGCCAGTACCATGTTCGGAAACACCATATATTTT
TRBV30	-	TRBD1	TRBJ1-2	CACGGGVQDGYTF	TGTGCCTGTGGAGGGGGCGTGCAGGATGGCTACACCTTC
TRBV6-8	few	-	TRBJ1-1	CASSYRVGAGTEAFF	TGTGCCAGCAGTTACCGGGTGGGCGCGGGTACTGAAGCTTTCTTT
TRBV28	few	-	TRBJ1-1	CASSLSGNTEAFF	TGTGCCAGCAGCCTCTCAGGGAACACTGAAGCTTTCTTT